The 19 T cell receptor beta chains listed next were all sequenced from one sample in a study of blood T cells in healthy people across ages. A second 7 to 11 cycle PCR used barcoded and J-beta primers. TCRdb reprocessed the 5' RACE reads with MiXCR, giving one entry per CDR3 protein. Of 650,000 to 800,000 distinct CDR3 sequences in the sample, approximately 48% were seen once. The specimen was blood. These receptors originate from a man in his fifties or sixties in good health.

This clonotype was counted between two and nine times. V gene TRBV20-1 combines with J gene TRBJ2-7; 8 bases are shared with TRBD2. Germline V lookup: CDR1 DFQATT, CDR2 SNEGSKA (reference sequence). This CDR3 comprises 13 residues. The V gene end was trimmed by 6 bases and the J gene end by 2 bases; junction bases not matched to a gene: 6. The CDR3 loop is CSAAGGHPYEQYF. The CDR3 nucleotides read TGCAGTGCCGCGGGGGGCCACCCCTACGAGCAGTACTTC.

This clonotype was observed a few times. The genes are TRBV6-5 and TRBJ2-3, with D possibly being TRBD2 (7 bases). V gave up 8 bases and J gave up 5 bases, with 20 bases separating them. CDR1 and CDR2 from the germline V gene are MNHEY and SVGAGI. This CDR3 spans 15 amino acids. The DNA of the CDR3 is TGTGCCAGCCCCGGAAGGCGGGGGCCCCGAGATACGCAGTATTTT. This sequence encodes CASPGRRGPRDTQYF.

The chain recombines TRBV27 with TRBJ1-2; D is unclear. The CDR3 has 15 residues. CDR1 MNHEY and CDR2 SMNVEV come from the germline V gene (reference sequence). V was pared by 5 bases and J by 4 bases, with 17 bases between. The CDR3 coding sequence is TGTGCCAGCAGTCCCGACTGGCCACCCCGCTATGGCTACACCTTC. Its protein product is CASSPDWPPRYGYTF.

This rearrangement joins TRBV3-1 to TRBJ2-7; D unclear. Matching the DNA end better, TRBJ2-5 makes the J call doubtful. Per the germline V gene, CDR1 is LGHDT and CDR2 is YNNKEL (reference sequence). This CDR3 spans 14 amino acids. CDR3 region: CASSQDASTQTQYF. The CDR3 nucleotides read TGTGCCAGCAGCCAAGACGCTAGTACTCAGACCCAGTACTTC.

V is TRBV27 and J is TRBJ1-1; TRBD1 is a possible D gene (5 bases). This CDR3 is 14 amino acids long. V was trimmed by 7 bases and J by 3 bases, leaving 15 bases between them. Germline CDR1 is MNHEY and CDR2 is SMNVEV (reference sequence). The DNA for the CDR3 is TGTGCCAGCAAAAAGGGAGGGGTTGACACTGAAGCTTTCTTT. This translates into CASKKGGVDTEAFF.

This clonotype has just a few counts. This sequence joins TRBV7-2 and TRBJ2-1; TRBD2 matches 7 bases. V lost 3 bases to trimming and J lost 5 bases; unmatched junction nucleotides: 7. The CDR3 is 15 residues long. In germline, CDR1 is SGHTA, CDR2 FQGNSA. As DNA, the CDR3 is TGTGCCAGCAGCTTGGGGGGGGTCCCTAACAATGAGCAGTTCTTC. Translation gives CASSLGGVPNNEQFF.

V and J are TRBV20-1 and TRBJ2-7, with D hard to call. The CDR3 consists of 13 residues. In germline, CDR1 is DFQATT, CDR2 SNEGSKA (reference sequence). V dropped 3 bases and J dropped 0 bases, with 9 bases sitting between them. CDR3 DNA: TGCAGTGCTAGTTCCAGGTTCTCCTACGAGCAGTACTTC. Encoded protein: CSASSRFSYEQYF.

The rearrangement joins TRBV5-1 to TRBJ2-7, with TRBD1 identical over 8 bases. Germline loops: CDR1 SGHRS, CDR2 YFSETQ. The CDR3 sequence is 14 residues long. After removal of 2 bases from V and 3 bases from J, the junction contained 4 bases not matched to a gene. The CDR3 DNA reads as TGCGCCAGCAGCTTCCAGGGGGCGGGCTACGAGCAGTACTTC. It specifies CASSFQGAGYEQYF.

The CDR3 loop is CASSRDTYNSPLHF. In DNA, the CDR3 is TGTGCCAGCAGCAGGGACACCTATAATTCACCCCTCCACTTT. The chain links TRBV7-9 to TRBJ1-6, with a possible D match to TRBD1 (6 bases). The CDR3 runs to 14 residues. Per the germline V gene, CDR1 is SEHNR and CDR2 is FQNEAQ (reference sequence). With 5 bases removed from V and 2 bases from J, the gap between germline ends came to 7 bases.

In DNA form, the CDR3 reads TGCGCCAGCAGCCTAACGAGGATGGAACTGTTTTTT. Its translation is CASSLTRMELFF. The chain joins TRBV4-3 to TRBJ1-4; D gene uncertain. The germline V and J ends were trimmed by 4 bases and 12 bases, with 12 bases remaining between them. This CDR3 contains 12 residues. Germline lookup yields CDR1 LGHNA and CDR2 YSLEER.

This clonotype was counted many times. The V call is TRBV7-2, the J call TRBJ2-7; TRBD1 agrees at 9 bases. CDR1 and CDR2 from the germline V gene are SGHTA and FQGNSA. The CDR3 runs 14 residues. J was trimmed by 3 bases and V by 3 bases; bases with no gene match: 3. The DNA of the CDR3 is TGTGCCAGCAGCTTGGGACAGGGATTCTACGAGCAGTACTTC. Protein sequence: CASSLGQGFYEQYF.

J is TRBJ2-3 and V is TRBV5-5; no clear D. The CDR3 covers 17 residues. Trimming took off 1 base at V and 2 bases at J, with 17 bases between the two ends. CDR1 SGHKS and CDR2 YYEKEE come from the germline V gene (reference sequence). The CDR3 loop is CASSLRATQGYTDTQYF. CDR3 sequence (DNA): TGTGCCAGCAGCTTGCGCGCTACACAAGGATACACAGATACGCAGTATTTT.

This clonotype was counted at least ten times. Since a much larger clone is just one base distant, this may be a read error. The CDR3 loop reads CSAPVFTGAEQYF. In DNA, the CDR3 is TGCAGTGCCCCCGTATTCACAGGGGCCGAGCAGTACTTC. The chain carries TRBV20-1 and TRBJ2-7, with 7 bases that match TRBD1. Germline V gives CDR1 DFQATT, CDR2 SNEGSKA (reference sequence). This CDR3 spans 13 amino acids. Germline trimming cut 6 bases from V and 6 bases from J; bases unmatched to any gene: 11.

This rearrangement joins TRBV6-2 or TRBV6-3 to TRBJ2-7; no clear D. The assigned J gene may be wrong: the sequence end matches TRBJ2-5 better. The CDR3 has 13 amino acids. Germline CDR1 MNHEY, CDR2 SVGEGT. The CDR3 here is CASSFTAKETQYF. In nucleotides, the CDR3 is TGTGCCAGCAGTTTTACAGCCAAAGAGACCCAGTACTTC.

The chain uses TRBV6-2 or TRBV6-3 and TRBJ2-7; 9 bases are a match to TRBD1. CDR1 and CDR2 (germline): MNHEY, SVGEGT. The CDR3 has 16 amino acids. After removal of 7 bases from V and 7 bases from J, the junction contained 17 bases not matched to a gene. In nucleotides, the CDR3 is TGTGCCAGCACTCTAACCGGGACAGGGAGAACCAATGAGCAGTACTTC. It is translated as CASTLTGTGRTNEQYF.

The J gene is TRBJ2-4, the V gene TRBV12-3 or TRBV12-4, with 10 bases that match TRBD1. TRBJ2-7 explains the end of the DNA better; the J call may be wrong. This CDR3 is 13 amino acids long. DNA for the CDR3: TGTGCCAGCAGGGGACAGGGGTCCGACGAGCAGTACTTC. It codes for CASRGQGSDEQYF.

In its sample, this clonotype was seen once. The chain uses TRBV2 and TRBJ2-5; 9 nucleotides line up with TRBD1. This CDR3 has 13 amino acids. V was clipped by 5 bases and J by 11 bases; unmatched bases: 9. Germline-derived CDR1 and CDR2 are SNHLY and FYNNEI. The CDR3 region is CASSSDRGSEQYF. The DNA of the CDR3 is TGTGCCAGCAGTAGCGACAGGGGGAGTGAGCAGTACTTC.

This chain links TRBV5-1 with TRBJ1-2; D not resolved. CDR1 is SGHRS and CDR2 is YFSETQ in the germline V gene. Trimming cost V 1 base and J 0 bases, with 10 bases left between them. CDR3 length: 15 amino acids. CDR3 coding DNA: TGCGCCAGCAGCTTGCCGACGGCAGCTAACTATGGCTACACCTTC. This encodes CASSLPTAANYGYTF.

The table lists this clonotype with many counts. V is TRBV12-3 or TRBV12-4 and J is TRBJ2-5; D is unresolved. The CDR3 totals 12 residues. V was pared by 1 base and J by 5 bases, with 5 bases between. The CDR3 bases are TGTGCCAGCAGTTTAGGTTGGGAGACCCAGTACTTC. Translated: CASSLGWETQYF.